This TCR beta chain was recovered during a study of blood T cell repertoires in COVID-19. On the study more broadly: The United States, Italy and Spain supplied acute and convalescent COVID-19 samples.

CDR1 and CDR2 from the germline V gene are MNHEY and SVGAGI. The V end was cut by 7 bases, the J end by 1 base, with 9 bases between. The CDR3 has 13 residues. This clone showed up just a few times. Repertoires were generated with immunoSEQ multiplex PCR, while TCRdb's copy carries only in-frame clones and drops some. Of just under 350,000 clones listed, around four fifths are singletons. The sequencing sample was made of peripheral blood. The rearrangement uses TRBV6-5 and TRBJ2-3; the D gene is possibly TRBD1 (6 bases). This TCR came from a man aged 25-45 years with active or convalescent COVID-19. Here the CDR3 DNA reads TGTGCCAGCACCCCAGGGGGCACAGATACGCAGTATTTT. Translated, it gives CASTPGGTDTQYF.